These T cell receptor beta chains were read from a single sample in a study of breast tumors, draining lymph nodes, adjacent tissues. TCRdb processed the multiplex PCR reads anew with MiXCR; each CDR3 protein has one entry. Here the sample spans approximately 120,000 distinct CDR3 sequences, 21% being singletons. Sample: axillary lymph node tissue. Receptor source: a female donor with breast cancer. Some clones in this sample may be carry-over from other donors' samples. CDR3s include the opening cysteine and the closing phenylalanine or tryptophan. The D gene is left open where the match is weak. Not all rows give a size; the values are once, few, many and, for expanded clones, a class.

DNA: TGTGCCAGCAGCCTGCCGGGAGGTACCAATTTCGCCTACGAGCAGTACTTC
CDR3: CASSLPGGTNFAYEQYF
J: TRBJ2-7
size: many
D: TRBD2
V: TRBV27

DNA: TGTGCCAGTAGTCTTACCAGGGGAAATACGCAGTATTTT
CDR3: CASSLTRGNTQYF
J: TRBJ2-3
size: many
D: .
V: TRBV19

DNA: TGCAGTGCTAGAGATCCTCGGGGCACCTACAATGAGCAGTTCTTC
CDR3: CSARDPRGTYNEQFF
J: TRBJ2-1
size: many
D: .
V: TRBV20-1

DNA: TGCGCCAGCAGCCCCGGGGACAGGGGGCTCGGGGAGACCCAGTACTTC
CDR3: CASSPGDRGLGETQYF
J: TRBJ2-5
size: many
D: TRBD1
V: TRBV5-1

DNA: TGTGCCGGCAGTGATATCACAGGGCAGACCTACGAACAGTACTTC
CDR3: CAGSDITGQTYEQYF
J: TRBJ2-7
size: .
D: .
V: TRBV2

DNA: TGTGCCAGCAGTGGGCCTAGCGGGAAGAATGAGCAGTTCTTC
CDR3: CASSGPSGKNEQFF
J: TRBJ2-1
size: many
D: TRBD2
V: TRBV6-1

DNA: TGTGCCAGCAGCAGAACAGGGGCCGGGCAGCCCCAGCATTTT
CDR3: CASSRTGAGQPQHF
J: TRBJ1-5
size: few
D: TRBD1
V: TRBV7-9

DNA: TGCAGTGCTAGAGGGGTAGGGGGACTAGCGGGCACAGATACGCAGTATTTT
CDR3: CSARGVGGLAGTDTQYF
J: TRBJ2-3
size: many
D: TRBD2
V: TRBV20-1

DNA: TGTGCCAGCAGCTTAGTCTTGGGGATCCGGGACAGGGTAACGTACACCTTC
CDR3: CASSLVLGIRDRVTYTF
J: TRBJ1-2
size: many
D: TRBD1
V: TRBV7-2

DNA: TGTGCCAGCAGCCCTCAGCTAGCGGGAGATGAGCAGTACTTC
CDR3: CASSPQLAGDEQYF
J: TRBJ2-7
size: many
D: TRBD2
V: TRBV7-2